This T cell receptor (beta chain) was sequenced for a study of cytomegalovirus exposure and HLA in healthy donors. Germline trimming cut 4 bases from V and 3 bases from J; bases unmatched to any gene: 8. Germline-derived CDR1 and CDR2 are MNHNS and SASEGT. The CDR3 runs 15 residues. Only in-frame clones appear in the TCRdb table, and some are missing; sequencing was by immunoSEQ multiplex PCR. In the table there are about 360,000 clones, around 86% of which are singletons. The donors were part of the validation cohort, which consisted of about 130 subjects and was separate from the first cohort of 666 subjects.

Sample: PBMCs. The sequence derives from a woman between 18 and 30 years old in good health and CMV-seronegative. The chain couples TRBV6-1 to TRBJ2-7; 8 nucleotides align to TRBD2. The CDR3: CASSAIGGASYEQYF. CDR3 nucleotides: TGTGCCAGCAGTGCCATCGGGGGGGCCAGCTACGAGCAGTACTTC.